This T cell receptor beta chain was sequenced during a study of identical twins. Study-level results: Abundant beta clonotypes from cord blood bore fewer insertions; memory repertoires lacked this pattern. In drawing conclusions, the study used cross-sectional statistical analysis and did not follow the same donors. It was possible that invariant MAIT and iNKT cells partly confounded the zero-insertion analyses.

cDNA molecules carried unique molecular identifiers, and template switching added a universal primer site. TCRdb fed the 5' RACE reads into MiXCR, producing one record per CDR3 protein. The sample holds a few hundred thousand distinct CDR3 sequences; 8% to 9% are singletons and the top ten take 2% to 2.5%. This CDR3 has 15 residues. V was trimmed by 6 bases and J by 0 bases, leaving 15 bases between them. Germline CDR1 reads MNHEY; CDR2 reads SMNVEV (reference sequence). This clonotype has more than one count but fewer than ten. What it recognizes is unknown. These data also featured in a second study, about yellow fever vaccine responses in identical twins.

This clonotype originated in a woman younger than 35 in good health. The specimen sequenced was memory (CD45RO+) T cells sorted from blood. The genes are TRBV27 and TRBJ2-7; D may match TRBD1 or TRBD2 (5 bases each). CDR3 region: CASSPRDAHSYEQYF. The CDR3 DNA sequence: TGTGCCAGCAGCCCAAGGGACGCACACTCCTACGAGCAGTACTTC.